The rows below give T cell receptor beta chains drawn from one sample of a study of T cells in Graves' hyperthyroidism and ophthalmopathy. A single record per CDR3 protein comes from TCRdb applying MiXCR to the multiplex PCR reads. The table shows 550,000 to 700,000 distinct CDR3 sequences, with just over 45% occurring only once. Source material: peripheral blood or thyroid tissue (not recorded which). These receptors all come from an adult woman with Graves' disease, either hyperthyroidism or ophthalmopathy (not recorded which). The CDR3 runs from the conserved cysteine through the conserved F or W. The D gene is left open where the match is weak. The listing skips clone size in some rows; elsewhere it reads once, few, many or a size class.

V	D	J	size	DNA	CDR3
TRBV7-2	.	TRBJ1-6	.	TGTGCCAGCAGCTTGGGGACTACAGTGGGTTCACCCCTCCACTTT	CASSLGTTVGSPLHF
TRBV7-8	.	TRBJ1-6	.	TGTGCCAGCAGCACAAGACAGTCCTGGGATTTTGGTTCACCCCTCCACTTT	CASSTRQSWDFGSPLHF
TRBV6-1	TRBD2	TRBJ2-6	many	TGTGCCAGTGTGCACAGGGGACTAGCGGTCTCTGGGGCCAACGTCCTGACTTTC	CASVHRGLAVSGANVLTF
TRBV2	TRBD1	TRBJ2-5	.	TGTGCCAGCAGGGGACAGGGGGTGAGAGAGACCCAGTACTTC	CASRGQGVRETQYF
TRBV9	.	TRBJ2-5	.	TGTGCCCTTGCGGCGGAGACCCAGTACTTC	CALAAETQYF
TRBV5-1	.	TRBJ2-5	many	TGCGCCAGCAATGGGGGGACACAGCAAGAGACCCAGTACTTC	CASNGGTQQETQYF
TRBV11-2	TRBD2	TRBJ2-5	many	TGTGCCAGCAGCTTAGATCGCAGCGGGAGTGGCGAGACCCAGTACTTC	CASSLDRSGSGETQYF
TRBV12-3/TRBV12-4	.	TRBJ2-2	many	TGTGCCACTAGATTCGCGAACACCGGGGAGCTGTTTTTT	CATRFANTGELFF
TRBV2	.	TRBJ2-5	.	TGTGCCAGCACCAAGACACTGGAGTCCCAGTACTTC	CASTKTLESQYF
TRBV29-1	.	TRBJ2-7	.	TGCAGCGCCGGGCTCCAGGCCTACGAGCAGTACTTC	CSAGLQAYEQYF
TRBV10-3	TRBD2	TRBJ2-2	.	TGTGCCATCAGTGAGCTAGCGGGAGGGCCGGGAACCGGGGAGCTGTTTTTT	CAISELAGGPGTGELFF
TRBV7-2	TRBD2	TRBJ2-2	.	TGTGCCAGCAGACGACTAGCCTCCGGGGAGCTGTTTTTT	CASRRLASGELFF
TRBV14	.	TRBJ1-5	.	TGTGCCAGCAGCCGCCGAAGACAGCATTTT	CASSRRRQHF